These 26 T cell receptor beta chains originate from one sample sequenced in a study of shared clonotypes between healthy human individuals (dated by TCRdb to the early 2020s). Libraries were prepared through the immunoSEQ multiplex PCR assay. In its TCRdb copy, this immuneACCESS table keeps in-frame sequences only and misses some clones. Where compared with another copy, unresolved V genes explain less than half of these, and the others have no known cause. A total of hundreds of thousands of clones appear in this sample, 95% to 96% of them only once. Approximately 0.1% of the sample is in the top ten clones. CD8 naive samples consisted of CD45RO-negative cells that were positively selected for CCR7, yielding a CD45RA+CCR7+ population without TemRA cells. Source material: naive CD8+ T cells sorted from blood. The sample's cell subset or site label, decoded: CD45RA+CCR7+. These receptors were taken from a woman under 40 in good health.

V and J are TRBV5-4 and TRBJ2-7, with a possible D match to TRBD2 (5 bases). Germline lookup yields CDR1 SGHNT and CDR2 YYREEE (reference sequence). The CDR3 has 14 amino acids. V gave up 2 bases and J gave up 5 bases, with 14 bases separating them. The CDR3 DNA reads TGTGCCAGCAGCTTTTCCCTTACGAGGGACGAGCAGTACTTC. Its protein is CASSFSLTRDEQYF.

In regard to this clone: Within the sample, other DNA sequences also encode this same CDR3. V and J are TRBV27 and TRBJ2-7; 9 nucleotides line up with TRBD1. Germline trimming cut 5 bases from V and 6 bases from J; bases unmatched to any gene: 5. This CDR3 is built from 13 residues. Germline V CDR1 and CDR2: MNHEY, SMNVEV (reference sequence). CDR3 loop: CASSPGTGFEQYF. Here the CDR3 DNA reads TGTGCCAGCAGTCCCGGGACAGGGTTCGAGCAGTACTTC.

The CDR3 nucleotides are TGTGCCAGCAGCCCAGGGTCGATCTCTGGAAACACCATATATTTT. Translated, it gives CASSPGSISGNTIYF. The chain links TRBV6-6 to TRBJ1-3, with D maybe TRBD1 (5 bases). The V end was cut by 6 bases, the J end by 0 bases, with 12 bases between. This CDR3 is built from 15 residues. Germline-derived CDR1 and CDR2 are MNHNY and SVGAGI (reference sequence).

The CDR3 DNA reads as TGTGCCAGCAGCGCTCAAGGGAAGAATGAGCAGTTCTTC. Amino acid sequence: CASSAQGKNEQFF. The J gene is TRBJ2-1, the V gene TRBV9; unclear D gene. The germline CDR1 and CDR2 sequences are SGDLS and YYNGEE. Trimming removed 3 bases from V and 7 bases from J, with 11 bases in between. The CDR3 is made up of 13 amino acids.

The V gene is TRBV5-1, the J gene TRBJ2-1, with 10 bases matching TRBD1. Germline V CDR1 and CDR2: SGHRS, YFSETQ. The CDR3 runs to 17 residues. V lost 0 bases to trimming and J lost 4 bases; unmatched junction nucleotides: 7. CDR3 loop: CASSLDYGTGVYNEQFF. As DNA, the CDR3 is TGCGCCAGCAGCTTGGATTACGGGACAGGGGTTTACAATGAGCAGTTCTTC.

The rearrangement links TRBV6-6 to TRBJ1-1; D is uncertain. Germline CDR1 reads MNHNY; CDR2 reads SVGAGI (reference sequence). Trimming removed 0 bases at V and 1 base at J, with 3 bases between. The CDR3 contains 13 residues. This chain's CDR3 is CASSYSENTEAFF. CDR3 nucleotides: TGTGCCAGCAGTTACTCGGAGAACACTGAAGCTTTCTTT.

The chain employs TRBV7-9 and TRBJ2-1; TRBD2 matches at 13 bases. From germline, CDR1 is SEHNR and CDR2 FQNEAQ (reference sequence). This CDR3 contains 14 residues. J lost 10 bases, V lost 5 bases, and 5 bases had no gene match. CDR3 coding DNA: TGTGCCAGCAGCGACGGACTAGCGGGAGACGAGCAGTTCTTC. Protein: CASSDGLAGDEQFF.

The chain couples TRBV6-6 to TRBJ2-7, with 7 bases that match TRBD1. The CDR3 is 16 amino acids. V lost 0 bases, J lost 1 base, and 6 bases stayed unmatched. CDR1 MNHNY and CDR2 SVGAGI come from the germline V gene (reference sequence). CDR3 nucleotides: TGTGCCAGCAGTTACTCGAGGGACAGTCTTTCCTACGAGCAGTACTTC. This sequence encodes CASSYSRDSLSYEQYF.

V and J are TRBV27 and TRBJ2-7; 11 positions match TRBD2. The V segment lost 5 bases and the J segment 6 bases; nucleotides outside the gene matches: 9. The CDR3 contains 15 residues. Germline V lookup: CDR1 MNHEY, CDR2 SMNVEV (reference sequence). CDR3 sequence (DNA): TGTGCCAGCAGTCCACCGGGACTAGCGGTTGTCGAGCAGTACTTC. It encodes CASSPPGLAVVEQYF.

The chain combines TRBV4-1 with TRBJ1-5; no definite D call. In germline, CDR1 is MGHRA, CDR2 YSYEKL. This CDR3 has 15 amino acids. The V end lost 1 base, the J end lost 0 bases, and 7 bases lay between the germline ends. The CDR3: CASSQGPLSNQPQHF. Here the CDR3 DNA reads TGCGCCAGCAGCCAAGGTCCGCTTAGCAATCAGCCCCAGCATTTT.

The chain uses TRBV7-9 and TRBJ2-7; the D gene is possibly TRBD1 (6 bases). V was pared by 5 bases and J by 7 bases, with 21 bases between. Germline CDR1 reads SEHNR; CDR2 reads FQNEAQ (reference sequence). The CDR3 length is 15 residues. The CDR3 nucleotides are TGTGCCAGCAGCCCCCCTCCCCCGGGACAAGGGGAGCAGTACTTC. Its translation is CASSPPPPGQGEQYF.

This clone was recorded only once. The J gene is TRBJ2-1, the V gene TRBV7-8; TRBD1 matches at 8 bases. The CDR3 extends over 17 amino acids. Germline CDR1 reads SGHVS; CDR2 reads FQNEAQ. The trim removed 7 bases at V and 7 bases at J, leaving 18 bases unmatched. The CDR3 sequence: CASTLPPDRVYLNEQFF. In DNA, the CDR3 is TGTGCCAGCACCCTGCCTCCGGACAGGGTTTATCTTAATGAGCAGTTCTTC.

The DNA for the CDR3 is TGTGCCAGCAGGGGACTAGCGGGAGGTGAGACCCAGTACTTC. Its protein is CASRGLAGGETQYF. This chain links TRBV2 with TRBJ2-5, with 15 bases fitting TRBD2. CDR1 and CDR2 from the germline V gene are SNHLY and FYNNEI. This CDR3 is 14 amino acids long. With 6 bases clipped from V and 5 bases from J, the junction kept 1 base outside the gene matches.

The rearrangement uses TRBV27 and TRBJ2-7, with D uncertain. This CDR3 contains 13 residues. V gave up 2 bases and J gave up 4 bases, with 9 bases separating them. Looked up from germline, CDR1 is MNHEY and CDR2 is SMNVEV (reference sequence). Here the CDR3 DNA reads TGTGCCAGCAGTTTAAGGATAGCTTACGAGCAGTACTTC. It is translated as CASSLRIAYEQYF.

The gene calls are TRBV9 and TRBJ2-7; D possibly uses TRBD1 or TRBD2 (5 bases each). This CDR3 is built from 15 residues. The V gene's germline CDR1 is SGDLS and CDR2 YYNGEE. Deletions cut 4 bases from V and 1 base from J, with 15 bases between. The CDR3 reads CASSFLGADSYEQYF. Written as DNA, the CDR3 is TGTGCCAGCAGCTTCCTCGGGGCTGATTCCTACGAGCAGTACTTC.

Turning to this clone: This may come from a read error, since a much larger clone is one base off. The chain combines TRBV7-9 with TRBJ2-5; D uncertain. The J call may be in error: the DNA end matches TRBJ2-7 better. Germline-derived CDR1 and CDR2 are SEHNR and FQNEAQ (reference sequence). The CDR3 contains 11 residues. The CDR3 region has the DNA TGTGCCAGCAGCTTATACTACGAGCAGTACTTC. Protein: CASSLYYEQYF.

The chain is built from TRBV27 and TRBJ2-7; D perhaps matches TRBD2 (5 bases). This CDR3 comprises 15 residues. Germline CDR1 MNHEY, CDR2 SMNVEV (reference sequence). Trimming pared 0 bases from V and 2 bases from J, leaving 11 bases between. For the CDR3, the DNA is TGTGCCAGCAGTTTATCCTCTAGCTTAACCTACGAGCAGTACTTC. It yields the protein CASSLSSSLTYEQYF.

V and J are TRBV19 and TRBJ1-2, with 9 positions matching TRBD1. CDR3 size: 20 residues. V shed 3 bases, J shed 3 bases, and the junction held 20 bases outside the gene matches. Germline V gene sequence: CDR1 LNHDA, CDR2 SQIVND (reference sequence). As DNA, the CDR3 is TGTGCCAGTAGTATCCAGCCCGGGACAGGGTTTACTCATGGGTACTATGGCTACACCTTC. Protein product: CASSIQPGTGFTHGYYGYTF.

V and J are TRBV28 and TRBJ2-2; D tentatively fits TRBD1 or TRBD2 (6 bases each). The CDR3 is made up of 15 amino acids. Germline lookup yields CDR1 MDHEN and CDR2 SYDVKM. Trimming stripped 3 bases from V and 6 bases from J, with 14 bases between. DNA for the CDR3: TGTGCCAGCAGTTTGCTTCGGGGGCTGGCCGGGGAGCTGTTTTTT. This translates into CASSLLRGLAGELFF.

CDR3 sequence reads: CASSLSGETRYEQYF. In nucleotides, the CDR3 is TGTGCCAGCAGTTTATCAGGGGAAACCCGCTACGAGCAGTACTTC. V gene TRBV27 combines with J gene TRBJ2-7; a possible D gene is TRBD1 (5 bases). The CDR3 has 15 amino acids. CDR1 is MNHEY, CDR2 SMNVEV, per germline (reference sequence). V was trimmed by 0 bases and J by 3 bases, leaving 12 bases between them.

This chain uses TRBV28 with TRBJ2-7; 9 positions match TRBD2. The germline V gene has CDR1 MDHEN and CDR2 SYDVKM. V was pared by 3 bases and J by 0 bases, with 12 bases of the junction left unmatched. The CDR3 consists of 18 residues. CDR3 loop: CASSFPIGREGLSYEQYF. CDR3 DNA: TGTGCCAGCAGTTTCCCTATCGGGCGGGAGGGCCTCTCCTACGAGCAGTACTTC.

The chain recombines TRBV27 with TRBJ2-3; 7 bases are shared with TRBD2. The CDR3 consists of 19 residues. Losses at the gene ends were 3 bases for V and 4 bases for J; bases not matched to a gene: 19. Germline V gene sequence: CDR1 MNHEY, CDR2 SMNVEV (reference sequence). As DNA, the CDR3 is TGTGCCAGCAGTTTTCACGGTCTGTCTAGCGGCGAGACCCCAGATACGCAGTATTTT. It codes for CASSFHGLSSGETPDTQYF.

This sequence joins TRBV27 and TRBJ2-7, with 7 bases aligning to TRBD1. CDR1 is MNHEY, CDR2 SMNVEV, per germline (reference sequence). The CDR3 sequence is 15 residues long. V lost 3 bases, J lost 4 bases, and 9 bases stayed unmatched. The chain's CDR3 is CASSLHQGVGYEQYF. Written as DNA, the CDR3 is TGTGCCAGCAGTTTGCACCAGGGGGTGGGGTACGAGCAGTACTTC.

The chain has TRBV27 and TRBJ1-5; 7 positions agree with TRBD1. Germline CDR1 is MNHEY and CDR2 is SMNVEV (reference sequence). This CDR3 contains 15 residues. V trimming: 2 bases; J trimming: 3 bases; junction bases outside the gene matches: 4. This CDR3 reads CASSLAQGNNQPQHF. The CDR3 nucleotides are TGTGCCAGCAGTTTAGCACAGGGGAACAATCAGCCCCAGCATTTT.

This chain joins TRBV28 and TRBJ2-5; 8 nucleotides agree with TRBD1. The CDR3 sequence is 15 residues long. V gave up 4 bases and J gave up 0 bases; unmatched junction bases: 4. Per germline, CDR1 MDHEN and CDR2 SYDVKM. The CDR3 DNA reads TGTGCCAGCAGTTCACAGGGGGAGTACCAAGAGACCCAGTACTTC. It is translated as CASSSQGEYQETQYF.

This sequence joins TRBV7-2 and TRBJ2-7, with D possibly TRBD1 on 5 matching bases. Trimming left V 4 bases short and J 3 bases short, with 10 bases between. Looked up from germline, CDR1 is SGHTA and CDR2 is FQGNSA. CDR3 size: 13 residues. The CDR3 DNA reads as TGTGCCAGCAGCTCGCGACAGAACTACGAGCAGTACTTC. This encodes CASSSRQNYEQYF.